Below, 9 T cell receptor beta chains from the same sample are listed, as sequenced in a study of cytomegalovirus exposure and HLA in healthy donors. PCR was performed using 60 Vbeta and 13 Jbeta primers. Assay: immunoSEQ multiplex PCR; the TCRdb copy retains only in-frame clones and omits some. The sample consists of 200,000 or so clones, 75% to 90% of them appearing once. Material: PBMCs. The receptors stem from a man between 25 and 39 years old in good health and CMV-seronegative.

This clone has just a few counts. The chain joins TRBV5-1 to TRBJ2-2; 10 nucleotides line up with TRBD1. The V segment lost 5 bases and the J segment 0 bases; nucleotides outside the gene matches: 10. CDR1 and CDR2 (germline): SGHRS, YFSETQ. The CDR3 spans 18 residues. CDR3 loop: CASRPGTGDIPNTGELFF. DNA of the CDR3: TGCGCCAGCAGACCCGGGACAGGGGACATTCCGAACACCGGGGAGCTGTTTTTT.

J is TRBJ2-2 and V is TRBV5-1; D is ambiguous. Germline values: CDR1 SGHRS, CDR2 YFSETQ. The CDR3 is 14 amino acids. Trimming removed 0 bases from V and 6 bases from J, with 9 bases in between. DNA of the CDR3: TGCGCCAGCAGCTTGGCCAGTCTTCCCGGGGAGCTGTTTTTT. Amino acids: CASSLASLPGELFF.

The gene calls are TRBV19 and TRBJ2-2, with D unresolved. Germline-derived CDR1 and CDR2 are LNHDA and SQIVND (reference sequence). V was pared by 2 bases and J by 0 bases, with 4 bases between. The CDR3 runs 14 residues. The CDR3 coding sequence is TGTGCCAGTAGTATACAGGCGAACACCGGGGAGCTGTTTTTT. Translated: CASSIQANTGELFF.

This clone was seen a few times. The V call is TRBV5-6, the J call TRBJ2-6; a possible D gene is TRBD1 (5 bases). Looked up from germline, CDR1 is SGHDT and CDR2 is YYEEEE. Trimming took off 4 bases at V and 0 bases at J, with 11 bases between the two ends. This CDR3 region has 16 residues. In DNA, the CDR3 is TGTGCCAGCAGCCTAGACAGTAACTCTGGGGCCAACGTCCTGACTTTC. It specifies CASSLDSNSGANVLTF.

The genes are TRBV4-3 and TRBJ2-7, with D perhaps matching TRBD2 (5 bases). The V and J ends lost 3 bases and 9 bases respectively, with 15 bases between them. Per the germline V gene, CDR1 is LGHNA and CDR2 is YSLEER. The CDR3 spans 13 residues. The CDR3 spells CASSHRDGYGQYF. The CDR3 DNA sequence: TGCGCCAGCAGCCACCGGGATGGGTATGGGCAGTACTTC.

This CDR3 is CASSDQGSQAFF. The CDR3 DNA sequence: TGTGCCAGCAGTGACCAGGGGTCCCAAGCTTTCTTT. V and J are TRBV6-4 and TRBJ1-1, with D maybe TRBD1 (6 bases). Trimming shortened V by 2 bases and J by 9 bases, and 10 bases separated the two germline ends. CDR1 and CDR2 (germline): MRHNA, SNTAGT. CDR3 length equals 12 residues.

This clone has a single count. The V call is TRBV15, the J call TRBJ1-1; D unresolved. Trimming took 3 bases from V and 1 from J, leaving 15 bases between them. The CDR3 covers 16 residues. CDR1 and CDR2 (germline): LNHNV, YYDKDF (reference sequence). The CDR3 sequence: CATSRPRAARNTEAFF. In DNA form, the CDR3 reads TGTGCCACCAGCAGGCCACGTGCGGCCCGGAACACTGAAGCTTTCTTT.

The V gene is TRBV6-6, the J gene TRBJ2-2; D might be TRBD2 (5 bases). The CDR3 has 16 residues. Per the germline V gene, CDR1 is MNHNY and CDR2 is SVGAGI (reference sequence). Trimming stripped 1 base from V and 4 bases from J, with 13 bases between. The CDR3 here is CASSYFRGSTTGELFF. The CDR3 bases are TGTGCCAGCAGTTACTTCCGAGGGAGCACCACCGGGGAGCTGTTTTTT.

V usage is TRBV6-6 and J usage is TRBJ2-3, with TRBD1 matching 7 bases. With V trimmed by 2 bases and J by 5 bases, 4 bases remained unmatched. Germline V gene data show CDR1 as MNHNY and CDR2 as SVGAGI (reference sequence). This CDR3 has 14 amino acids. The CDR3 sequence is CASSYEGAGDTQYF. CDR3 in DNA: TGTGCCAGCAGTTACGAGGGGGCTGGAGATACGCAGTATTTT.